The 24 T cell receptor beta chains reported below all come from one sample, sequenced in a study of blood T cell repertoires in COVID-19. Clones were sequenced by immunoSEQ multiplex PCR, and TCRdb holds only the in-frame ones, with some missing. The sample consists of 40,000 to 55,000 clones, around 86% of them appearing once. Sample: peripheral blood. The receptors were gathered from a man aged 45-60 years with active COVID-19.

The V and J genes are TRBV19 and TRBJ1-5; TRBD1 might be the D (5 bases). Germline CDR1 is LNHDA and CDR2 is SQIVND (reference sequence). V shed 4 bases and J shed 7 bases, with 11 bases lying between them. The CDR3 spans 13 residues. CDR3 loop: CASSNQGRQPQHF. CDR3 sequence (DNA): TGTGCCAGTAGTAACCAGGGTAGGCAGCCCCAGCATTTT.

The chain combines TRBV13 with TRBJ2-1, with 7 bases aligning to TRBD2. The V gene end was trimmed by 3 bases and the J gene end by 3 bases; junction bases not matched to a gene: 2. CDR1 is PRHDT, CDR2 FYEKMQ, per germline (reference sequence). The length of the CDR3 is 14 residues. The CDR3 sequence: CASSLTGGYNEQFF. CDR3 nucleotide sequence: TGTGCCAGCAGCTTGACGGGGGGCTACAATGAGCAGTTCTTC.

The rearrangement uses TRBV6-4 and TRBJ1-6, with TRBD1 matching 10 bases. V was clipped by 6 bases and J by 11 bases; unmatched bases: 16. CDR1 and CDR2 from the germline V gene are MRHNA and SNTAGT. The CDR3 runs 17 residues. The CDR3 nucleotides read TGTGCCAGCAGGACAGAGGACAGGGGGTTCTGGGACCCACCCCTCCACTTT. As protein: CASRTEDRGFWDPPLHF.

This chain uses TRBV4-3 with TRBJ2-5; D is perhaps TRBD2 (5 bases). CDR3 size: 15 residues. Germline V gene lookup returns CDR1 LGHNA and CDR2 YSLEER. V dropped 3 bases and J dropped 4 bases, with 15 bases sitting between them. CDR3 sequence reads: CASSQDLLRRETQYF. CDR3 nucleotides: TGCGCCAGCAGCCAGGACTTATTGAGACGAGAGACCCAGTACTTC.

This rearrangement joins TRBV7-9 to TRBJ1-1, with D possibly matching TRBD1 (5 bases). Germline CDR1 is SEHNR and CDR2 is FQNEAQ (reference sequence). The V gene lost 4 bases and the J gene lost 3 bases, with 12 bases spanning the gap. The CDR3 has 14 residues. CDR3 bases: TGTGCCAGCAGCTACCGGACGGGGGACACTGAAGCTTTCTTT. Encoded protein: CASSYRTGDTEAFF.

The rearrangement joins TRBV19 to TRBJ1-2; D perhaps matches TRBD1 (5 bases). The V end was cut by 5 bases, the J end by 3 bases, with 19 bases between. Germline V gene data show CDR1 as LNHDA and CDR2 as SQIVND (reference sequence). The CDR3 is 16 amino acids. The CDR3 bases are TGTGCCAGTAGTCCGCTAGGGGCTTCTTGGCACTATGGCTACACCTTC. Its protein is CASSPLGASWHYGYTF.

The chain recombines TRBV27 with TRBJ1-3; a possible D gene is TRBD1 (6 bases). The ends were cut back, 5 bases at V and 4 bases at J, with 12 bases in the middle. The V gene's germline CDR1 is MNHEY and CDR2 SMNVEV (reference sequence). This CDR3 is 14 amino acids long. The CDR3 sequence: CASSNRAGGNTIYF. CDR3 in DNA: TGTGCCAGCAGTAACAGGGCTGGGGGAAACACCATATATTTT.

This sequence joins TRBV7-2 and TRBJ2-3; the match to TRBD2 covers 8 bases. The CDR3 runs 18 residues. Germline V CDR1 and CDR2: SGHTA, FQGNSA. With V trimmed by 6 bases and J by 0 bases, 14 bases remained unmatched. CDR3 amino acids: CASSHQSGGTTSTDTQYF. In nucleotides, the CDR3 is TGTGCCAGCAGTCATCAAAGCGGGGGAACAACTAGCACAGATACGCAGTATTTT.

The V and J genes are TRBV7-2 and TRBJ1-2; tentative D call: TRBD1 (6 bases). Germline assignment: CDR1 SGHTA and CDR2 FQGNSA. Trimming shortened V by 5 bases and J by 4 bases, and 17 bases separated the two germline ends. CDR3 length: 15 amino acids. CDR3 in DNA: TGTGCCAGCAGCCCTAGTGGTGGACAGCGCTATGGCTACACCTTC. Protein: CASSPSGGQRYGYTF.

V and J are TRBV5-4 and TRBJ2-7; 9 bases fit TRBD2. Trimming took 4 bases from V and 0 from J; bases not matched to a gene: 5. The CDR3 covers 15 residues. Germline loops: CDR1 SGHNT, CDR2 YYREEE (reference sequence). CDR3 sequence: CASSPSGVPSYEQYF. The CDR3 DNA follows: TGTGCCAGCAGCCCTAGCGGGGTCCCCTCCTACGAGCAGTACTTC.

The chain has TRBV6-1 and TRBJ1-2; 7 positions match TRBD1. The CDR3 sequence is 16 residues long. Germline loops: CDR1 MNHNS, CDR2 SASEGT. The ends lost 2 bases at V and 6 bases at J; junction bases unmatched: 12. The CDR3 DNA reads TGTGCCAGCAGTGAATGGGCGTTGGGGACAGAGAATGGCTACACCTTC. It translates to CASSEWALGTENGYTF.

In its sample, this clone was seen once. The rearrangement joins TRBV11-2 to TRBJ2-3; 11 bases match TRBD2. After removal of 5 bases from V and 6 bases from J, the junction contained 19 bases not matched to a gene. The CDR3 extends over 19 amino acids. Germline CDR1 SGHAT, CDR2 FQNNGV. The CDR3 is CASSLGMGVAGGPYDTQYF. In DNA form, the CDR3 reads TGTGCCAGCAGCCTAGGGATGGGCGTAGCGGGGGGGCCATACGATACGCAGTATTTT.

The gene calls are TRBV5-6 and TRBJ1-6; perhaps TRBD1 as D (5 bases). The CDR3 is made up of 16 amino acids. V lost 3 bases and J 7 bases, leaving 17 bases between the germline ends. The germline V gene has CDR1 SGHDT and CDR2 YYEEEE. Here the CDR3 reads CASSSIPGLSNSPLHF. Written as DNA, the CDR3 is TGTGCCAGCAGCTCCATACCAGGGTTGTCGAATTCACCCCTCCACTTT.

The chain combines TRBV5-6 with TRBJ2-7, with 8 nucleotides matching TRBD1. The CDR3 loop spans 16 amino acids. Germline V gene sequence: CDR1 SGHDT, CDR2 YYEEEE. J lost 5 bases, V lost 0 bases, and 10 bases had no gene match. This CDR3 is CASSLVPRQGKNEQYF. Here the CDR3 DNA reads TGTGCCAGCAGCTTGGTGCCTCGACAGGGGAAGAACGAGCAGTACTTC.

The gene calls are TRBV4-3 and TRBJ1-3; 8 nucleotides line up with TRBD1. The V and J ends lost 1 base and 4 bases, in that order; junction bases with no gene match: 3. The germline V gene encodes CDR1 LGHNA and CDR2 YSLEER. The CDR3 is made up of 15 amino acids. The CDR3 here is CASSQGTGLGNTIYF. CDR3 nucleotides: TGCGCCAGCAGCCAAGGGACAGGGTTAGGAAACACCATATATTTT.

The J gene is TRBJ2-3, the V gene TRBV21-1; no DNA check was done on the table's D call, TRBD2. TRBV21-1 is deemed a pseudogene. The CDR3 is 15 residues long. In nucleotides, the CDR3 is TGTGCCAGCATCCGGAGGCGGGGGGGCACAGATACGCAGTATTTT. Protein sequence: CASIRRRGGTDTQYF.

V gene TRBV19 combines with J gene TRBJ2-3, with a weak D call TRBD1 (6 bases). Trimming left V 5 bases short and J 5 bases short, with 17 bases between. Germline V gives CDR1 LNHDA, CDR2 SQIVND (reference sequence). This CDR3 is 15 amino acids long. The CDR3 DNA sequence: TGTGCCAGTAGTTTAGGGGACATTCTTAGAGATACGCAGTATTTT. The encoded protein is CASSLGDILRDTQYF.

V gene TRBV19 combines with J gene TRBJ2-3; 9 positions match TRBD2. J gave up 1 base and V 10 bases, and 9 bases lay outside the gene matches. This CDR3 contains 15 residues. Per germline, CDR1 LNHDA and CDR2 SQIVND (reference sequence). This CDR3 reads CATTKKREGTDTQYF. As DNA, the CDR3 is TGTGCCACTACGAAAAAGCGGGAGGGCACAGATACGCAGTATTTT.

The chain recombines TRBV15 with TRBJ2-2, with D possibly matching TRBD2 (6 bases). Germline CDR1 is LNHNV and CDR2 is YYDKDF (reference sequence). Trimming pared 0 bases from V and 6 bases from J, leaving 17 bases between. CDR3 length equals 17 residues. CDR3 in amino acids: CATSRDSGETAAGELFF. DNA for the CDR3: TGTGCCACCAGCAGAGATAGCGGTGAGACGGCAGCCGGGGAGCTGTTTTTT. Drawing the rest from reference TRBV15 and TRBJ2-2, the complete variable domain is DAMVIQNPRYQVTQFGKPVTLSCSQTLNHNVMYWYQQKSSQAPKLLFHYYDKDFNNEADTPDNFQSRRPNTSFCFLDIRSPGLGDTAMYLCATSRDSGETAAGELFFGEGSRLTVL.

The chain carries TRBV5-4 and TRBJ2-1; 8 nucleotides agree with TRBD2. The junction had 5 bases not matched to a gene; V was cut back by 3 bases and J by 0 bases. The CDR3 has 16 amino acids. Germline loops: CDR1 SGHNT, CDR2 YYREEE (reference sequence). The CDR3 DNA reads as TGTGCCAGCAGCTCAGCCGGGACTAGCTCCTACAATGAGCAGTTCTTC. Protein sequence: CASSSAGTSSYNEQFF.

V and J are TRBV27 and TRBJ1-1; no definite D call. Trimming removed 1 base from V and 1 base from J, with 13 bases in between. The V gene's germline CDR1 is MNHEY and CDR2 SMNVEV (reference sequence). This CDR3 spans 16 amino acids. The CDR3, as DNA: TGTGCCAGCAGTTTATGGTGGGAGGGCCCGAACACTGAAGCTTTCTTT. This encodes CASSLWWEGPNTEAFF.

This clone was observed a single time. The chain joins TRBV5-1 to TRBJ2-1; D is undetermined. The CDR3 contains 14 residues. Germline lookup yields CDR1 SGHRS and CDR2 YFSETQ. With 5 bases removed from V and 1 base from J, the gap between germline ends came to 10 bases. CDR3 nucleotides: TGCGCCAGCAGTGGCCAGACTTCCTACAATGAGCAGTTCTTC. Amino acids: CASSGQTSYNEQFF.

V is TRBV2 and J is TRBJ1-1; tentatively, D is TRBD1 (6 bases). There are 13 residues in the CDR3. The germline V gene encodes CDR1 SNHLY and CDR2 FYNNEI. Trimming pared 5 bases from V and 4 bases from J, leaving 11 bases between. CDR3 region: CASSRGFGTEAFF. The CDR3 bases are TGTGCCAGCAGTAGGGGGTTCGGCACTGAAGCTTTCTTT. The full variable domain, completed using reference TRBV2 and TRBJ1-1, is EPEVTQTPSHQVTQMGQEVILRCVPISNHLYFYWYRQILGQKVEFLVSFYNNEISEKSEIFDDQFSVERPDGSNFTLKIRSTKLEDSAMYFCASSRGFGTEAFFGQGTRLTVV.

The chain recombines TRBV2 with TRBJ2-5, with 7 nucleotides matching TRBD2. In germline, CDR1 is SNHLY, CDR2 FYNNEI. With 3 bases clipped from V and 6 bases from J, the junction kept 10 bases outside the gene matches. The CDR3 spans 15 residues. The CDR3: CASSEGGRVEKTQYF. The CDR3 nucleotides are TGTGCCAGCAGTGAGGGGGGGAGGGTGGAAAAGACCCAGTACTTC. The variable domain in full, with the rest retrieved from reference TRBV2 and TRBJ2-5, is EPEVTQTPSHQVTQMGQEVILRCVPISNHLYFYWYRQILGQKVEFLVSFYNNEISEKSEIFDDQFSVERPDGSNFTLKIRSTKLEDSAMYFCASSEGGRVEKTQYFGPGTRLLVL.